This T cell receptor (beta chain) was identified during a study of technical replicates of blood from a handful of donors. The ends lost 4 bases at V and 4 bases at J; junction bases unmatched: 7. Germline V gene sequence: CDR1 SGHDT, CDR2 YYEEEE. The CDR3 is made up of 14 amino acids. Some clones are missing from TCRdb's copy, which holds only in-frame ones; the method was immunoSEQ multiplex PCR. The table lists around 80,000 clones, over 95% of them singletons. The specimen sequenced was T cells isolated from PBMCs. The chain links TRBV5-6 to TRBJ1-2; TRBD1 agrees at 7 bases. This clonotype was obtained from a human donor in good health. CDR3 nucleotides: TGTGCCAGCAGCCTGATATACAGGGGCTATGGCTACACCTTC. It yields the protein CASSLIYRGYGYTF.